The 9 T cell receptor beta chains presented below share a single source sample, sequenced in a study of a mutant IDH1 vaccine in newly diagnosed glioma. These receptors have no identified antigens. Sequenced by immunoSEQ multiplex PCR; TCRdb stores in-frame clones only, minus some. Among about 34,000 clones listed, just under 90% were seen once. Time point of the sample: week 47, end of study. In every dose of vaccine, 300 ug of mutant IDH1 20-mer peptide was given alongside topical imiquimod. The source was PBMCs, collected from a glioma patient whose treatment included an IDH1 peptide vaccine. Receptor source: a woman aged 25 to 39 with glioma.

This clone has a single count. J is TRBJ2-7 and V is TRBV7-2, with TRBD2 matching 11 bases. The V segment lost 7 bases and the J segment 3 bases; nucleotides outside the gene matches: 8. This CDR3 comprises 15 residues. Germline V gene lookup returns CDR1 SGHTA and CDR2 FQGNSA. The CDR3 region has the DNA TGTGCCAGCACCCCAACTAGCGGGGGTATCTACGAGCAGTACTTC. Translating it yields CASTPTSGGIYEQYF. The complete variable domain, with remaining parts taken from reference TRBV7-2 and TRBJ2-7, reads GAGVSQSPSNKVTEKGKDVELRCDPISGHTALYWYRQSLGQGLEFLIYFQGNSAPDKSGLPSDRFSAERTGGSVSTLTIQRTQQEDSAVYLCASTPTSGGIYEQYFGPGTRLTVT.

The chain employs TRBV11-2 and TRBJ1-2, with D possibly matching TRBD1 (6 bases). The CDR3 is 14 residues long. Germline V lookup: CDR1 SGHAT, CDR2 FQNNGV. Trimming stripped 3 bases from V and 1 base from J, with 9 bases between. The CDR3 protein is CASSFGGLNYGYTF. CDR3 in DNA: TGTGCCAGCAGCTTTGGGGGCCTTAACTATGGCTACACCTTC.

The chain has TRBV6-5 and TRBJ2-1, with D possibly matching TRBD2 (5 bases). This CDR3 has 13 amino acids. Per germline, CDR1 MNHEY and CDR2 SVGAGI. V lost 2 bases to trimming and J lost 5 bases, with 7 bases between them. CDR3 bases: TGTGCCAGCAGTTACAGCGGAGACAATGAGCAGTTCTTC. It is translated as CASSYSGDNEQFF.

This clone has a handful of counts. The CDR3 DNA follows: TGCAGCGTTGCGGGGGTAGGGGCTTATACTGAAGCTTTCTTT. Protein product: CSVAGVGAYTEAFF. This sequence joins TRBV29-1 and TRBJ1-1; a weak D match, TRBD1 (5 bases). Germline CDR1 SQVTM, CDR2 ANQGSEA. The CDR3 has 14 residues. V lost 4 bases to trimming and J lost 5 bases, with 17 bases between them.

This chain joins TRBV18 and TRBJ2-7, with D possibly being TRBD1 (6 bases). The CDR3 is made up of 13 amino acids. Germline CDR1 reads KGHSH; CDR2 reads LQKENI. The germline V and J ends were trimmed by 3 bases and 6 bases, with 12 bases remaining between them. The CDR3 nucleotides read TGTGCCAGCTCACCGGATGGCAGGGGCGAGCAGTACTTC. It translates to CASSPDGRGEQYF.

V usage is TRBV5-4 and J usage is TRBJ1-2; D not certain. This CDR3 is 13 amino acids long. The germline gives CDR1 SGHNT, CDR2 YYREEE (reference sequence). Trimming took 0 bases from V and 3 from J, leaving 6 bases between them. CDR3 residues: CASSLDIDYGYTF. CDR3 in DNA: TGTGCCAGCAGCTTGGACATTGACTATGGCTACACCTTC.

The V gene is TRBV2, the J gene TRBJ1-2; TRBD1 is a possible D gene (5 bases). V gave up 4 bases and J gave up 0 bases, with 9 bases separating them. The CDR3 loop spans 14 amino acids. From germline, CDR1 is SNHLY and CDR2 FYNNEI. This CDR3 reads CASSVDRANYGYTF. For the CDR3, the DNA is TGTGCCAGCAGTGTCGACAGAGCTAACTATGGCTACACCTTC.

The rearrangement joins TRBV7-6 to TRBJ1-6; D perhaps matches TRBD1 (6 bases). The length of the CDR3 is 18 residues. Germline values: CDR1 SGHVS, CDR2 FNYEAQ. V was cut by 5 bases and J by 0 bases, with 17 bases left in between. The CDR3 DNA sequence: TGTGCCAGCAGCCCGCTAGTCTCGACAGGCTCCTATAATTCACCCCTCCACTTT. Its translation: CASSPLVSTGSYNSPLHF.

J is TRBJ1-3 and V is TRBV4-1, with TRBD1 matching over 7 bases. The CDR3 is made up of 14 amino acids. Germline assignment: CDR1 MGHRA and CDR2 YSYEKL. V was clipped by 5 bases and J by 2 bases; unmatched bases: 3. The CDR3 sequence is CASSETGTGNTIYF. Written as DNA, the CDR3 is TGCGCCAGCAGCGAGACAGGGACTGGAAACACCATATATTTT.